This T cell receptor beta chain was profiled in a study of shared clonotypes between healthy human individuals. Overall study context: There were three CD4 naive, three CD4 memory, two CD8 naive and one CD8 memory plates per donor.

The assay was immunoSEQ multiplex PCR, and TCRdb's table has in-frame clones only and misses some. The repertoire holds about 1.1 million clones, with approximately 80% as singletons. The V end was cut by 1 base, the J end by 0 bases, with 13 bases between. The CDR3 has 16 amino acids. Germline CDR1 and CDR2: GTSNPN and SVGIG (reference sequence). The chain employs TRBV30 and TRBJ1-5; tentative D call: TRBD1 (5 bases). The receptor was isolated from a man aged 18-30 years in good health. Some clones in this sample may be carry-over from other donors' samples. Sample: memory CD4+ T cells from PBMCs. The sample's subset: CD45RA-negative fraction. CDR3 protein: CAWSAGTSPSNQPQHF. DNA for the CDR3: TGTGCCTGGAGTGCTGGGACCTCACCTAGCAATCAGCCCCAGCATTTT.